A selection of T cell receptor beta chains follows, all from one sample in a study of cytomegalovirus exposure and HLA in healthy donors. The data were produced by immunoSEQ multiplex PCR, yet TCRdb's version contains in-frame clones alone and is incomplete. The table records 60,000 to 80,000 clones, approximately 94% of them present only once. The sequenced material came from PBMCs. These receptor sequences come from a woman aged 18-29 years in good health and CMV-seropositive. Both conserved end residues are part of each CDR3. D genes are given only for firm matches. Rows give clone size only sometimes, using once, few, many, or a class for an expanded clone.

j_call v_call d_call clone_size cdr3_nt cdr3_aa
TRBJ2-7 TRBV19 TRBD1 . TGTGCCAGTAGTATTCGTCCCGGGACAGGTCCTTACTTC CASSIRPGTGPYF
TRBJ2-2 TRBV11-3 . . TGTGCCAGCAGCACAAACACCGGGGAGCTGTTTTTT CASSTNTGELFF
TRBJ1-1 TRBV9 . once TGTGCCAGCAGCGTAGTACCGGGACACTTGGAAGCTTTCTTT CASSVVPGHLEAFF
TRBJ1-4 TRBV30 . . TGTGCCTGGAGTACCCGAGGAAATGAAAAACTGTTTTTT CAWSTRGNEKLFF
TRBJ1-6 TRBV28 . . TGTGCCAGCAGTTTTCACAATAATTCACCCCTCCACTTT CASSFHNNSPLHF
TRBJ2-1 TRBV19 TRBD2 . TGTGCCAGTAGTACGATAGCTAGCGGGGGGCCGAACAATGAGCAGTTCTTC CASSTIASGGPNNEQFF
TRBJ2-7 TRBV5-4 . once TGTGCCAGCAGCTTGTGGAGGGGCGGCTTCTCCTACGAGCAGTACTTC CASSLWRGGFSYEQYF
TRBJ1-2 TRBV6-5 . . TGTGCCAGCAAGGCCAGACTAGGTGGCTACACCTTC CASKARLGGYTF
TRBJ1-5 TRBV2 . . TGTGCCAGCAGTCCGGAAGGGGTCCGCAATCAGCCCCAGCATTTT CASSPEGVRNQPQHF
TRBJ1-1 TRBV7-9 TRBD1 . TGTGCCAGCAGCCGGGGACAGATGAACACTGAAGCTTTCTTT CASSRGQMNTEAFF
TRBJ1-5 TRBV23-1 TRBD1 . TGCGCCAGCCACCCTGGCCCGACAGGGTCGCGCAATCAGCCCCAGCATTTT CASHPGPTGSRNQPQHF
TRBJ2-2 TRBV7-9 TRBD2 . TGTGCCAGCAGCTCGAAGACTAGCGGGGGGGACACCGGGGAGCTGTTTTTT CASSSKTSGGDTGELFF
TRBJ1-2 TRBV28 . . TGTGCCAGCAGAATCACAGGGTACTATGGCTACACCTTC CASRITGYYGYTF
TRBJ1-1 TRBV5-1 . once TGCGCCAGCAGCTGGGGGGACGGGAACACTGAAGCTTTCTTT CASSWGDGNTEAFF
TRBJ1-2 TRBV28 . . TGTGCCAGCAGTTTCCCGACAGGACAGCGCTATGGCTACACCTTC CASSFPTGQRYGYTF
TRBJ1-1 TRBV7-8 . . TGTGCCAGCAGCTTGGTAGCAGGGGCGAACACTGAAGCTTTCTTT CASSLVAGANTEAFF
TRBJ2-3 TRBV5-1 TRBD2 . TGCGCCAGCAGCTTGGGGGGGACTAGTGCAGATACGCAGTATTTT CASSLGGTSADTQYF
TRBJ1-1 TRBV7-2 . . TGTGCCAGCAGCTTAGCCCCTGGGCAGATGAACACTGAAGCTTTCTTT CASSLAPGQMNTEAFF
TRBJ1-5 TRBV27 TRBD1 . TGTGCCAGCAGCTCCCCGGACAGGGATTGGGGTGATCCCCAGCATTTT CASSSPDRDWGDPQHF
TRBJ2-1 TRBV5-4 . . TGTGCCAGCAGCTCGGTGCGGCTTCGCCGCACCGACAATGAGCAGTTCTTC CASSSVRLRRTDNEQFF
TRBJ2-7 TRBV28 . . TGTGCCAGCAGGAGACAGAGGCCCTCCTACGAGCAGTACTTC CASRRQRPSYEQYF
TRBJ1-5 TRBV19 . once TGTGCCAGTAGTAGACTATATAGCAATCAGCCCCAGCATTTT CASSRLYSNQPQHF
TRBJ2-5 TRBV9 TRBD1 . TGTGCCAGCAGCGTCAGGGGGCGGGGGACCCAGTACTTC CASSVRGRGTQYF
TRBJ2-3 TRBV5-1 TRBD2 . TGCGCCAGCAGGCTAGCGGGCTTTGCCACAGATACGCAGTATTTT CASRLAGFATDTQYF
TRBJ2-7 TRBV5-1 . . TGCGCCAGCAAACCTGGGGGGTCCTCCTACGAGCAGTACTTC CASKPGGSSYEQYF
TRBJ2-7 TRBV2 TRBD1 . TGTGCCAGCAGGCTACAGGGGGGCTACTACGAGCAGTACTTC CASRLQGGYYEQYF
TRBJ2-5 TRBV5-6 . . TGTGCCAGCAGCTCCGGAAAACGGGACTTTCGCTCAGAGACCCAGTACTTC CASSSGKRDFRSETQYF
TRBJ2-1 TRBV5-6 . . TGTGCCAGCAGCTTGTTATCTGAGCAGTTCTTC CASSLLSEQFF
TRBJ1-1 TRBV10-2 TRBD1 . TGCGCCAGCAGTGTGGACAGGGAGGGCACTGAAGCTTTCTTT CASSVDREGTEAFF
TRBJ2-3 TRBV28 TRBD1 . TGTGCCAGCAGAGCCGGGACAGGGAAGAGGCTTGCGCAGTATTTT CASRAGTGKRLAQYF
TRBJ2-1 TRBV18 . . TGTGCCAGCTCACCGCCGCGGGCCTCGCGGAACAATGAGCAGTTCTTC CASSPPRASRNNEQFF
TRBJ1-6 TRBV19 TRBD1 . TGTGCCAGTAGTGCCATTCCGGGACAGGGTGGATCACCCCTCCACTTT CASSAIPGQGGSPLHF
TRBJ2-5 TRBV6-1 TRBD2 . TGTGCCAGCAGTGAAGGATTAGCGGGGGGACAAGGGACCCAGTACTTC CASSEGLAGGQGTQYF
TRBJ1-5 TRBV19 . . TGTGCCAGTAGACATCGAGGAGAGGATAGCAATCAGCCCCAGCATTTT CASRHRGEDSNQPQHF
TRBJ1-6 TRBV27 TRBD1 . TGTGCCAGCAGCCACGCCACAGGGGGACTTAATTCACCCCTCCACTTT CASSHATGGLNSPLHF
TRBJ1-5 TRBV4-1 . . TGCGCCAGCAGCCGGGCGAATGGACAGAATCAGCCCCAGCATTTT CASSRANGQNQPQHF
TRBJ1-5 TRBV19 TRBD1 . TGTGCCAGCTTGGGACAGACGGGGAGTAGTGGCAATCAGCCCCAGCATTTT CASLGQTGSSGNQPQHF
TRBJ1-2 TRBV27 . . TGTGCCAGCAAAGCGTATCAGAGGGAGGGCTTCTATGGCTACACCTTC CASKAYQREGFYGYTF
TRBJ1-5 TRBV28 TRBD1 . TGTGCCAGCAGTTCAATACAGGGGGCGGGCAATCAGCCCCAGCATTTT CASSSIQGAGNQPQHF
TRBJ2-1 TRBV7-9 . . TGTGCCAGCAGCCTCCGGCCAGCAGGTTACAATGAGCAGTTCTTC CASSLRPAGYNEQFF
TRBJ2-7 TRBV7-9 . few TGTGCCAGCAGCACAGGACCTTACGAGCAGTACTTC CASSTGPYEQYF
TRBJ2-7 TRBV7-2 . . TGTGCCAGCAGCCTGACAGGCTACGAGCAGTACTTC CASSLTGYEQYF
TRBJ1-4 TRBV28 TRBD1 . TGTGCCAGCAGCACCGACAGGGGATCCGAAAAACTGTTTTTT CASSTDRGSEKLFF
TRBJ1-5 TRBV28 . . TGTGCCAGCAGACCTAGGACAGTTAATCAGCCCCAGCATTTT CASRPRTVNQPQHF
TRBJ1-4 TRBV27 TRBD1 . TGTGCCAGCAGGCTATACGCCCGATACAGGGGCCTCCGCGGCCTCACTAATGAAAAACTGTTTTTT CASRLYARYRGLRGLTNEKLFF
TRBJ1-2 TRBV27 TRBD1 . TGTGCCTCCCGGGGCAGGGGGCAAGGTAACTATGGCTACACCTTC CASRGRGQGNYGYTF
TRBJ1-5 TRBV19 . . TGTGCCAGGGGGGCCAATCAGCCCCAGCATTTT CARGANQPQHF
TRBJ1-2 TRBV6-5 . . TGTGCCAGCGGCAAACGGGGTGGCTACACCTTC CASGKRGGYTF
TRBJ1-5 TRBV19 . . TGTGCCAGTAGTATAGATGATTATGTCGGTTCCAATCAGCCCCAGCATTTT CASSIDDYVGSNQPQHF
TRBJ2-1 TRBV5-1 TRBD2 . TGCGCCAGCAGTTCAGGACTAGCGGGGGCCTACAATGAGCAGTTCTTC CASSSGLAGAYNEQFF
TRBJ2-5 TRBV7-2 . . TGTGCCAGCAGCTTCAACTGGTTCCAAGAGACCCAGTACTTC CASSFNWFQETQYF
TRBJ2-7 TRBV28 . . TGTGCCAGCAGTTTGGGCCTCTCCTACGAGCAGTACTTC CASSLGLSYEQYF
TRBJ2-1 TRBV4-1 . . TGCGCCAGCAGCTACCGACGGGTGGACAATGAGCAGTTCTTC CASSYRRVDNEQFF
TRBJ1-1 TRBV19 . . TGTGCCAGTAGTATAGTAGGGAGTATGAACACTGAAGCTTTCTTT CASSIVGSMNTEAFF
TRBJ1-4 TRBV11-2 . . TGTGCCAGCAGCTTCGGTTTGCGGGAACTGTTTTTT CASSFGLRELFF
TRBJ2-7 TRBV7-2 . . TGTGCCAGCAGCTTCAGGGATTTATCCTACGAGCAGTACTTC CASSFRDLSYEQYF
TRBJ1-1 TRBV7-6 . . TGTGCCAGCAGCTTAAGTACCGGGACTGAAGCTTTCTTT CASSLSTGTEAFF
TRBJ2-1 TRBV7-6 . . TGTGCCAGCAGTTTTACTTACAATGAGCAGTTCTTC CASSFTYNEQFF
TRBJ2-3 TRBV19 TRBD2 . TGTGCCAGTAGTCCTCGGACTAGCGGGTCATTCACAGATACGCAGTATTTT CASSPRTSGSFTDTQYF
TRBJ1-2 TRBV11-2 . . TGTGCCAGCAGCTTAGTCAACAGCTATGGCTACACCTTC CASSLVNSYGYTF